The 4 T cell receptor beta chains in this list originate from one sample, sequenced in a study of PD-L1 blockade in urothelial cancer. Time point described: pretreatment peripheral blood. Clones were sequenced by immunoSEQ multiplex PCR, and TCRdb holds only the in-frame ones, with some missing. Of around 50,000 clones listed, more than 75% are singletons. The sequences come from PBMCs, collected around atezolizumab (anti-PD-L1) treatment. The source of these receptors is a man aged 50-59 years with urothelial cancer.

This chain uses TRBV5-1 with TRBJ2-1; TRBD2 aligns across 7 bases. Per the germline V gene, CDR1 is SGHRS and CDR2 is YFSETQ. V was clipped by 0 bases and J by 3 bases; unmatched bases: 3. The CDR3 is 15 residues long. The CDR3 DNA follows: TGCGCCAGCAGCTTGGCGGCTAGCGGCTACAATGAGCAGTTCTTC. Translation: CASSLAASGYNEQFF.

The genes are TRBV18 and TRBJ2-5; possible D gene TRBD1, 5 bases. The V end lost 2 bases, the J end lost 5 bases, and 12 bases lay between the germline ends. Per germline, CDR1 KGHSH and CDR2 LQKENI. The CDR3 spans 14 residues. The CDR3 nucleotides read TGTGCCAGCTCACCATTTCAGGGTCAGGAGACCCAGTACTTC. This sequence encodes CASSPFQGQETQYF. The entire variable domain, with the rest obtained from reference TRBV18 and TRBJ2-5, is as follows: NAGVMQNPRHLVRRRGQEARLRCSPMKGHSHVYWYRQLPEEGLKFMVYLQKENIIDESGMPKERFSAEFPKEGPSILRIQQVVRGDSAAYFCASSPFQGQETQYFGPGTRLLVL.

The chain joins TRBV4-2 to TRBJ2-5; the match to TRBD2 covers 9 bases. The CDR3 totals 17 residues. V was clipped by 0 bases and J by 2 bases; unmatched bases: 7. Germline V gene sequence: CDR1 LGHNA, CDR2 YNFKEQ. CDR3 protein: CASSQDLAGGSQETQYF. CDR3 bases: TGTGCCAGCAGCCAAGATTTGGCGGGGGGGAGTCAAGAGACCCAGTACTTC.

The chain carries TRBV6-6 and TRBJ1-4, with a possible D match to TRBD1 (6 bases). With 6 bases removed from V and 4 bases from J, the gap between germline ends came to 12 bases. Germline CDR1 and CDR2: MNHNY and SVGAGI (reference sequence). The CDR3 covers 14 residues. Written as DNA, the CDR3 is TGTGCCAGCAGACGACAGGACTTTAATGAAAAACTGTTTTTT. This encodes CASRRQDFNEKLFF.